The 7 T cell receptor beta chains in this list originate from one sample, sequenced in a study of technical replicates of blood from a few donors. Sequencing used immunoSEQ multiplex PCR; TCRdb keeps in-frame clones, though not all of them. The sample shows about 80,000 clones, approximately 93% of them seen only once. Sequenced: T cells isolated from PBMCs. The receptors originated from a human donor in good health.

The chain links TRBV9 to TRBJ2-5; 11 bases agree with TRBD2. The germline V gene has CDR1 SGDLS and CDR2 YYNGEE. The CDR3 spans 19 residues. V shed 4 bases and J 5 bases; nucleotides not matched to a gene: 19. This chain's CDR3 is CASSLRGPIAGGPGETQYF. DNA for the CDR3: TGTGCCAGCAGCCTACGTGGCCCTATAGCGGGAGGGCCCGGGGAGACCCAGTACTTC.

The chain employs TRBV6-4 and TRBJ2-1, with 12 bases that match TRBD2. The germline V gene encodes CDR1 MRHNA and CDR2 SNTAGT. The CDR3 has 15 residues. J gave up 2 bases and V 4 bases, and 0 bases lay outside the gene matches. The CDR3 DNA reads TGTGCCAGCAGTGGACTAGCGGGAGCCTACAATGAGCAGTTCTTC. Translating gives CASSGLAGAYNEQFF.

The CDR3 here is CAAVPRGHTSYEQYF. CDR3 coding DNA: TGTGCCGCTGTGCCCCGGGGACATACGTCTTACGAGCAGTACTTC. The J gene is TRBJ2-7, the V gene TRBV21-1; the listed D gene, TRBD1, was not tested against the DNA. TRBV21-1 represents a pseudogene. The CDR3 has 15 amino acids.

V and J are TRBV30 and TRBJ1-3; D is ambiguous. CDR3 length: 14 amino acids. Germline CDR1 is GTSNPN and CDR2 is SVGIG (reference sequence). Trimming left V 5 bases short and J 0 bases short, with 11 bases between. CDR3 nucleotides: TGTGCCTGGGAGTTTCCGGGCTCTGGAAACACCATATATTTT. Translating it yields CAWEFPGSGNTIYF.

The chain is built from TRBV7-2 and TRBJ1-2; 12 bases line up with TRBD1. The germline V gene has CDR1 SGHTA and CDR2 FQGNSA. The CDR3 is 15 amino acids. V dropped 5 bases and J dropped 3; count of bases not matched to a gene: 4. CDR3 in amino acids: CASSPGTGGDYGYTF. In nucleotides, the CDR3 is TGTGCCAGCAGCCCCGGGACAGGGGGCGACTATGGCTACACCTTC.

The rearrangement joins TRBV9 to TRBJ1-2, with 8 nucleotides matching TRBD1. From germline, CDR1 is SGDLS and CDR2 YYNGEE. The CDR3 covers 14 residues. Trimming at V came to 2 bases and at J to 3 bases, leaving 3 bases not matched to a gene. DNA of the CDR3: TGTGCCAGCAGCGTCCAGGGGGCTGACTATGGCTACACCTTC. Its translation: CASSVQGADYGYTF.

The rearrangement uses TRBV29-1 and TRBJ2-1; a weak D match, TRBD2 (5 bases). Trimming cost V 4 bases and J 8 bases, with 9 bases left between them. Looked up from germline, CDR1 is SQVTM and CDR2 is ANQGSEA. The CDR3 is 11 amino acids. DNA of the CDR3: TGCAGCGTTGGGCCGAGGGATGAGCAGTTCTTC. Protein sequence: CSVGPRDEQFF.